The rows below give T cell receptor beta chains drawn from one sample of a study of T-cell memory formation after mild COVID-19. One entry per CDR3 protein, called by TCRdb with MiXCR from the 5' RACE reads. The profile shows hundreds of thousands of distinct CDR3 sequences, about 20% of them singletons. The specimen sequenced was PBMCs or a T cell subset sorted from them (not recorded which). These receptors originate from an adult woman who had mild COVID-19 (a few samples of this study predate the infection). Cell type and time point are not known. Both conserved end residues are part of each CDR3. A D gene is named only where the DNA matches it firmly. Clone size is shown for a subset of rows, as once, few, many or a class of expanded clone.

NA	NA	TRBV5-1	TRBJ1-4	14	TGCGCCAGCAGCTTGAACGGGGGGGCTGAAAAACTGTTTTTT	CASSLNGGAEKLFF
NA	TRBD2	TRBV6-2/TRBV6-3	TRBJ2-1	16	TGTGCCAGCAGTACTCGGACTAGCGGGAGGTATAATGAGCAGTTCTTC	CASSTRTSGRYNEQFF
few	NA	TRBV7-6	TRBJ2-3	19	TGTGCCAGCAGCTTAGGCTTAATGGTAGCAGTAACTAGCACAGATACGCAGTATTTT	CASSLGLMVAVTSTDTQYF
many	NA	TRBV6-6	TRBJ2-4	16	TGTGCCAGCAGTTACGCCAGGGGGGGAGCCAAAAACATTCAGTACTTC	CASSYARGGAKNIQYF
NA	NA	TRBV7-2	TRBJ1-2	14	TGTGCCAGCAGCTTAGCTGTTTCCCGAGAGGACTACACCTTC	CASSLAVSREDYTF
NA	NA	TRBV5-1	TRBJ2-3	14	TGCGCCAGCAGCTTATCGACGAGCTCAGATACGCAGTATTTT	CASSLSTSSDTQYF
few	TRBD2	TRBV20-1	TRBJ2-3	15	TGCAGTGCTAGTGTCGCTAGCGGAAACACAGATACGCAGTATTTT	CSASVASGNTDTQYF
few	NA	TRBV4-1	TRBJ2-5	15	TGCGCCAGCAGCCAGACGGGGGGCCCTCAAGAGACCCAGTACTTC	CASSQTGGPQETQYF
NA	NA	TRBV29-1	TRBJ2-6	14	TGCAGCGTTGAAGATGTCTCTGGGGCCAACGTCCTGACTTTC	CSVEDVSGANVLTF
NA	TRBD1	TRBV5-1	TRBJ1-1	16	TGCGCCAGCAGCTTGGCAATCCAGACAGGGGGCACTGAAGCTTTCTTT	CASSLAIQTGGTEAFF
NA	TRBD2	TRBV10-3	TRBJ2-1	18	TGTGCCATCAGTGAGTCGTTGACTAGCGGGAGCCCCTACAATGAGCAGTTCTTC	CAISESLTSGSPYNEQFF
many	TRBD1	TRBV12-3/TRBV12-4	TRBJ2-4	17	TGTGCCAGCAGTCCACGTTGGGGACAGGGGTTCCACGTGGTTCAGTACTTC	CASSPRWGQGFHVVQYF
few	NA	TRBV29-1	TRBJ2-1	12	TGCAGCGTCCGCCACTTGGGCTATGAGCAGTTCTTC	CSVRHLGYEQFF
NA	NA	TRBV15	TRBJ1-1	14	TGTGCCACCAGCAGAGTTGGGGGTAACACTGAAGCTTTCTTT	CATSRVGGNTEAFF
many	NA	TRBV5-1	TRBJ2-5	17	TGCGCCAGCAGCTGGTCCCCCCTACTAGAACCTGAAGAGACCCAGTACTTC	CASSWSPLLEPEETQYF
NA	NA	TRBV7-3	TRBJ1-1	14	TGTGCCAGCAGCTTAACGAATGGCGATCTGGACACTTTCTTT	CASSLTNGDLDTFF
few	NA	TRBV14	TRBJ2-6	17	TGTGCCAGCAGCCCGACTTTCTCTAGCGCTGGGGCCAACGTCCTGACTTTC	CASSPTFSSAGANVLTF
few	TRBD2	TRBV20-1	TRBJ2-3	14	TGCAGTGCTAGTCTGGGGGGGGACACAGATACGCAGTATTTT	CSASLGGDTDTQYF
few	NA	TRBV27	TRBJ2-7	14	TGTGCCAGCAGCCCGCGAGGGGGGGGAGTCGAGCAGTACTTC	CASSPRGGGVEQYF
NA	NA	TRBV9	TRBJ2-1	13	TGTGCCAGCAGCGTCGGCAAGAGAGATGAGCAGTTCTTC	CASSVGKRDEQFF
few	NA	TRBV7-2	TRBJ2-7	12	TGTGCCAGCAGCTCTTACAGGGACGAGCAGTACTTC	CASSSYRDEQYF
NA	TRBD1	TRBV12-3/TRBV12-4	TRBJ2-5	13	TGTGCCAGCAGGCCTAGGGGGCTAGAGACCCAGTACTTC	CASRPRGLETQYF
NA	NA	TRBV7-7	TRBJ2-5	14	TGTGCCAGCAGCTTAGAGTGGGGGCGGGAGACCCAGTACTTC	CASSLEWGRETQYF
few	NA	TRBV14	TRBJ2-3	17	TGTGCCAGCAGCTCTCCACGGCACTATCCAAGCACAGATACGCAGTATTTT	CASSSPRHYPSTDTQYF
NA	NA	TRBV7-9	TRBJ1-2	15	TGTGCCAGCAGCTTAGCCTCTGACTCCTACTATGGCTACACCTTC	CASSLASDSYYGYTF
few	TRBD2	TRBV5-1	TRBJ2-1	15	TGCGCCAGCATCCCGTCCCTAGCGGGGGCCCCTGAGCAGTTCTTC	CASIPSLAGAPEQFF
few	TRBD2	TRBV12-3/TRBV12-4	TRBJ2-2	15	TGTGCCAGCAGTTTGTCGGGGGGACTGAGTGGGGAGCTGTTTTTT	CASSLSGGLSGELFF
few	TRBD1	TRBV5-1	TRBJ2-3	14	TGCGCCAGCAGCAAGGGGACAGAGCAGGGTACGCAGTATTTT	CASSKGTEQGTQYF
few	NA	TRBV9	TRBJ2-7	15	TGTGCCAGCAGCCCCCACCCCGGGACAACTACGAGGCAGTACTTC	CASSPHPGTTTRQYF
few	NA	TRBV24-1	TRBJ2-5	15	TGTGCCACCAGTGACACCCGTAGAGGCCAAGAGACCCAGTACTTC	CATSDTRRGQETQYF
NA	NA	TRBV7-6	TRBJ2-1	16	TGTGCCAGCAGCTTAGCTGGGGCTCGGTCCTACAATGAGCAGTTCTTC	CASSLAGARSYNEQFF
NA	TRBD1	TRBV2	TRBJ2-7	14	TGTGCCAGCATGGGCAGGGACAGGACCTACGAGCAGTACTTC	CASMGRDRTYEQYF
few	NA	TRBV7-8	TRBJ2-1	14	TGTGCCAGCAGGAGACCTGGGTCCTACAATGAGCAGTTCTTC	CASRRPGSYNEQFF
many	NA	TRBV27	TRBJ2-7	14	TGTGCCAGCAGTTTCGGGGTCTGGGGCTACGAGCAGTACTTC	CASSFGVWGYEQYF
few	TRBD2	TRBV6-5	TRBJ2-7	15	TGTGCCAGTAAACTTGGCGGGGGAGTATCCTACGAGCAGTACTTC	CASKLGGGVSYEQYF
few	TRBD2	TRBV12-3/TRBV12-4	TRBJ2-5	16	TGTGCCAGCAGTCCCCGGGGAGCGGGGGGATTCGAGACCCAGTACTTC	CASSPRGAGGFETQYF
NA	NA	TRBV4-1	TRBJ1-5	15	TGCGCCAGCAGCCAAGAGATTGGGAGAAATCAGCCCCAGCATTTT	CASSQEIGRNQPQHF
NA	TRBD1	TRBV20-1	TRBJ1-5	18	TGCAGTGCTACAGATCGGGACAGGGCGGGGTTCATCAATCAGCCCCAGCATTTT	CSATDRDRAGFINQPQHF
few	TRBD1	TRBV6-5	TRBJ1-2	14	TGTGCCAGCAGGCGACAGGGCTGGGACTATGGCTACACCTTC	CASRRQGWDYGYTF
NA	NA	TRBV3-1	TRBJ1-1	16	TGTGCCAGCAGCCAAAGTCCGGCAATGGGTCAGTTTGAAGCTTTCTTT	CASSQSPAMGQFEAFF
NA	TRBD2	TRBV4-1	TRBJ2-7	16	TGCGCCAGCAGCCAGCAAGGGACTAGCGTTCTATACGAGCAGTACTTC	CASSQQGTSVLYEQYF
NA	NA	TRBV7-2	TRBJ1-2	13	TGTGCCAGCAGCTTAGCTGCAGGTCAAGGCTACACCTTC	CASSLAAGQGYTF
NA	NA	TRBV7-9	TRBJ1-2	14	TGTGCCAGCAGCCTTGATCTCGGGAGTGGGGGCTACACCTTC	CASSLDLGSGGYTF
many	NA	TRBV5-5	TRBJ2-7	17	TGTGCCAGCAGCTTGGTTAAGTTGCGGCAGGGGACCTACGAGCAGTACTTC	CASSLVKLRQGTYEQYF
few	TRBD1	TRBV7-2	TRBJ1-2	14	TGTGCCAGCAGCCCGGACAGGGTTAGCTATGGCTACACCTTC	CASSPDRVSYGYTF
few	NA	TRBV7-8	TRBJ2-5	11	TGTGCCAGCAGCGCAGGGTCGACCCAGTACTTC	CASSAGSTQYF
few	NA	TRBV12-3/TRBV12-4	TRBJ1-2	13	TGTGCCAGCAGTAGGGGGAGGGACTTGGGCTACACCTTC	CASSRGRDLGYTF
NA	TRBD2	TRBV5-1	TRBJ2-1	19	TGCGCCAGTAATACCGGGACTAGCGGGATCCTCGACTCCGCTAATGAGCAGTTCTTC	CASNTGTSGILDSANEQFF
NA	TRBD2	TRBV7-2	TRBJ2-3	16	TGTGCCAGCAGCTTCGTAGCGGGAGGAAGTACAGATACGCAGTATTTT	CASSFVAGGSTDTQYF